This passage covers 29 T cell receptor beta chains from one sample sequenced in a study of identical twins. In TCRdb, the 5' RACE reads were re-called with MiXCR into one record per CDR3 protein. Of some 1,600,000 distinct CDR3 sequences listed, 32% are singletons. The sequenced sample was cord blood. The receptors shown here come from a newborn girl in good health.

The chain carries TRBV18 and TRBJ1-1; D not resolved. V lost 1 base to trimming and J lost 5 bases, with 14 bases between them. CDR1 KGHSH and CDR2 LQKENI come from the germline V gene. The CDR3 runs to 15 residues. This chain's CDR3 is CASSPLRRLGTEAFF. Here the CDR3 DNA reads TGTGCCAGCTCACCACTACGCCGGTTGGGGACTGAAGCTTTCTTT.

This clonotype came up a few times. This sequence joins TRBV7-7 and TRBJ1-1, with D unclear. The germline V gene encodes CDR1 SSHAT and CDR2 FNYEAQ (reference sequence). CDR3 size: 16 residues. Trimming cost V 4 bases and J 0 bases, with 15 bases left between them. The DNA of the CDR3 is TGTGCCAGCAGCTCGGACGACGCGTCCATGAACACTGAAGCTTTCTTT. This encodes CASSSDDASMNTEAFF.

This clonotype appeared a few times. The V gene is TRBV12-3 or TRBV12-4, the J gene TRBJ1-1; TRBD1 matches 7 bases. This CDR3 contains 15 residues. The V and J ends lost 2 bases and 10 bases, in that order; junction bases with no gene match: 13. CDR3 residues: CASSLSRKRGGPAFF. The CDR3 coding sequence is TGTGCCAGCAGTTTAAGCCGAAAGAGAGGGGGCCCAGCTTTCTTT.

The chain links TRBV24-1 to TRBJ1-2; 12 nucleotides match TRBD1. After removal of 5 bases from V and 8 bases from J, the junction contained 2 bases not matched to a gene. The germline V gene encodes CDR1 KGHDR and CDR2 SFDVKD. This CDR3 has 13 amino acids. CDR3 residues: CATSAGTGGGYTF. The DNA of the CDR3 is TGTGCCACCAGTGCCGGGACAGGGGGCGGCTACACCTTC.

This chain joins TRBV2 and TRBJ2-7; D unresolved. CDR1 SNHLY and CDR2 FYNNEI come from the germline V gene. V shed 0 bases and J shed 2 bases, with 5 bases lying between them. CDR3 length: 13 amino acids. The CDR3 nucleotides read TGTGCCAGCAGTGAAGCGGTCCCCTACGAGCAGTACTTC. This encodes CASSEAVPYEQYF. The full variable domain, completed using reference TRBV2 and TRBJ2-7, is EPEVTQTPSHQVTQMGQEVILRCVPISNHLYFYWYRQILGQKVEFLVSFYNNEISEKSEIFDDQFSVERPDGSNFTLKIRSTKLEDSAMYFCASSEAVPYEQYFGPGTRLTVT.

In DNA, the CDR3 is TGTGCCAGCAGCCAGGCTAGTCCGGCCTACGAGCAGTACTTC. Its translation: CASSQASPAYEQYF. V usage is TRBV7-9 and J usage is TRBJ2-7; D gene uncertain. CDR1 is SEHNR, CDR2 FQNEAQ, per germline (reference sequence). V lost 5 bases, J lost 2 bases, and 13 bases lay in between. This CDR3 has 14 amino acids. The full variable domain, completed using reference TRBV7-9 and TRBJ2-7, is DTGVSQNPRHKITKRGQNVTFRCDPISEHNRLYWYRQTLGQGPEFLTYFQNEAQLEKSRLLSDRFSAERPKGSFSTLEIQRTEQGDSAMYLCASSQASPAYEQYFGPGTRLTVT.

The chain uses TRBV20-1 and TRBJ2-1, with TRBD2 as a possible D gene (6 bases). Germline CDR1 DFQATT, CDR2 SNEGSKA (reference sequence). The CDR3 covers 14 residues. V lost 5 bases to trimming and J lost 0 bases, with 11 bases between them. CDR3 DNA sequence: TGCAGTGCTCATTGGGACTCCTCCTACAATGAGCAGTTCTTC. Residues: CSAHWDSSYNEQFF.

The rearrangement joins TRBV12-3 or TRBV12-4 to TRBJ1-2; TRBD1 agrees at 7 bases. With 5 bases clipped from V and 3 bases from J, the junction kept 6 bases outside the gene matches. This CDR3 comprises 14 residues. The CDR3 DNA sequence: TGTGCCAGCAGTCAATTCGACAGGGACTATGGCTACACCTTC. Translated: CASSQFDRDYGYTF.

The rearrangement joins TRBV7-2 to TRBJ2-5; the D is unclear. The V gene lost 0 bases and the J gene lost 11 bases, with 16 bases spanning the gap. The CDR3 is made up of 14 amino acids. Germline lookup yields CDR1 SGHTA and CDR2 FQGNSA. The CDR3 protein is CASSLAGWGNEQYF. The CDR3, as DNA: TGTGCCAGCAGCTTAGCGGGATGGGGAAATGAGCAGTACTTC.

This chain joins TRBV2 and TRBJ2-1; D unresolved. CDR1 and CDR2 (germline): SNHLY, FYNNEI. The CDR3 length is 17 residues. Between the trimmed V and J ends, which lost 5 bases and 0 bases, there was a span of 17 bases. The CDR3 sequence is CASSSRRLLSSYNEQFF. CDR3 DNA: TGTGCCAGCAGTTCCCGAAGACTCTTAAGCTCCTACAATGAGCAGTTCTTC.

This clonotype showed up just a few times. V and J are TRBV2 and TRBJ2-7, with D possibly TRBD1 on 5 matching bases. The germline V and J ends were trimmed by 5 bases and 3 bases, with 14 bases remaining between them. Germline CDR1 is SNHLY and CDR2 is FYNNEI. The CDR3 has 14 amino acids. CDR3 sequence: CASSIQGTFYEQYF. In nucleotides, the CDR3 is TGTGCCAGCAGTATCCAGGGAACTTTCTACGAGCAGTACTTC.

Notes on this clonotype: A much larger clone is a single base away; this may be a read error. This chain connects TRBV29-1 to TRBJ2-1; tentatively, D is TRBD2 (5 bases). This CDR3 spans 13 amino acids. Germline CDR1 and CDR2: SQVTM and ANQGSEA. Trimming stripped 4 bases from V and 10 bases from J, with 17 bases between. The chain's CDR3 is CSVVGLATYEQFF. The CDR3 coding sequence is TGCAGCGTTGTGGGCCTAGCAACCTACGAGCAGTTCTTC.

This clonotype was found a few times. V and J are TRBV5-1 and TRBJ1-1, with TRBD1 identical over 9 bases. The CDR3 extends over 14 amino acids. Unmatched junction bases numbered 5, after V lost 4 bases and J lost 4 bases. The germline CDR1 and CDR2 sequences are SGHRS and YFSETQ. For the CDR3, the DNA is TGCGCCAGCAGCGCAGGGACAGGGCGCACTGAAGCTTTCTTT. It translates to CASSAGTGRTEAFF. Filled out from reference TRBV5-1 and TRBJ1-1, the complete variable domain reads KAGVTQTPRYLIKTRGQQVTLSCSPISGHRSVSWYQQTPGQGLQFLFEYFSETQRNKGNFPGRFSGRQFSNSRSEMNVSTLELGDSALYLCASSAGTGRTEAFFGQGTRLTVV.

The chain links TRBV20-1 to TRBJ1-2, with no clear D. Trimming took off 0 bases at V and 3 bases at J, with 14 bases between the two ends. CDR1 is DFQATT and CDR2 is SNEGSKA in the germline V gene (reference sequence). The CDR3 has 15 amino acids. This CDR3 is CSARDREVTYYGYTF. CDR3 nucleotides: TGCAGTGCTAGAGATAGAGAGGTCACCTACTATGGCTACACCTTC.

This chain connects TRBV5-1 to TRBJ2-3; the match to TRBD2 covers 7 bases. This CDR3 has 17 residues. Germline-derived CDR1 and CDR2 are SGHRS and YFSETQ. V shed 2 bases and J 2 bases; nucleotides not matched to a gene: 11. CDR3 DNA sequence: TGCGCCAGCAGCTTCGGGTTTAGCGGGTCCTCCACAGATACGCAGTATTTT. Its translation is CASSFGFSGSSTDTQYF.

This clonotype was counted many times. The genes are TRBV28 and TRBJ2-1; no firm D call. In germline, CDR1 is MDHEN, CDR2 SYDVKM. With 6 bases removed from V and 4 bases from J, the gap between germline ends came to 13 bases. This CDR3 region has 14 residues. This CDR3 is CASSLERVYNEQFF. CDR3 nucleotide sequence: TGTGCCAGCAGCCTTGAAAGGGTTTACAATGAGCAGTTCTTC.

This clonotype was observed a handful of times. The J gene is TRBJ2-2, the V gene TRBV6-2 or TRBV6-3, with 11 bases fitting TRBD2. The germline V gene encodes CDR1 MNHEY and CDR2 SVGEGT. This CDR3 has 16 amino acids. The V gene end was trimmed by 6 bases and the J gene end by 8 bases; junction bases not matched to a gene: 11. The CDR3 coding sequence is TGTGCCAGCAGGACTGGGACTAGCGGATCTAAGGGGGAGCTGTTTTTT. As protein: CASRTGTSGSKGELFF.

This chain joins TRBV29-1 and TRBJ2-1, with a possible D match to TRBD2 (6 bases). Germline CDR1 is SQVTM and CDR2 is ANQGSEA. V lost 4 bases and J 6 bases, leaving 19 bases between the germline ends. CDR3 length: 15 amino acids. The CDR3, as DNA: TGCAGCGTTGTCCCGATCCGGGAGTACTCCAATGAGCAGTTCTTC. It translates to CSVVPIREYSNEQFF.

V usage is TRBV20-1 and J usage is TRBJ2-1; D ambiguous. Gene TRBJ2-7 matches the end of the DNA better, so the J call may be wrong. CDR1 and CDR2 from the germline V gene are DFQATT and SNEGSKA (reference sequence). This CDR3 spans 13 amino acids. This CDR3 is CSAPSSSYNEQYF. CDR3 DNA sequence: TGCAGTGCTCCCTCGAGCTCCTACAATGAGCAGTACTTC.

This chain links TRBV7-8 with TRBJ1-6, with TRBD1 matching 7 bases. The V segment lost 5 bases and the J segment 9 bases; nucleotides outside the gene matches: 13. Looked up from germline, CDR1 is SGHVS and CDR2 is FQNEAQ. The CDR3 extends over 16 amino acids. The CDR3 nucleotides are TGTGCCAGCAGCGCGAATGGACAGGCCGCCCTTTCACCCCTCCACTTT. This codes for CASSANGQAALSPLHF.

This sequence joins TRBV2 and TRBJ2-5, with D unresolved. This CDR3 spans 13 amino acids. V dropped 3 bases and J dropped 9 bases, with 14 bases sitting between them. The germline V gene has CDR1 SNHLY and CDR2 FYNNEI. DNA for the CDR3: TGTGCCAGCAGTGAGACTCCCAAGAGGCCCCAGTACTTC. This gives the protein CASSETPKRPQYF.

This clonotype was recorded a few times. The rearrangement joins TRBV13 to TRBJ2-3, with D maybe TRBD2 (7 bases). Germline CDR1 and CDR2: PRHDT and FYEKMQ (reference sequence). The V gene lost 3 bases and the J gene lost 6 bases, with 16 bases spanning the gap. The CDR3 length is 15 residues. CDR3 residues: CASSFAGAPRDTQYF. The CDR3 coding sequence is TGTGCCAGCAGCTTTGCGGGGGCCCCTCGGGATACGCAGTATTTT.

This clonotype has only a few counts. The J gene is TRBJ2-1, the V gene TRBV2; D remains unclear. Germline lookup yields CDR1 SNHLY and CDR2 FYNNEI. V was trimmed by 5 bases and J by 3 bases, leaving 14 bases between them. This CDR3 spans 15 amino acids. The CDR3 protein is CASSPAFLVYNEQFF. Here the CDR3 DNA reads TGTGCCAGCAGTCCGGCGTTTCTCGTCTACAATGAGCAGTTCTTC.

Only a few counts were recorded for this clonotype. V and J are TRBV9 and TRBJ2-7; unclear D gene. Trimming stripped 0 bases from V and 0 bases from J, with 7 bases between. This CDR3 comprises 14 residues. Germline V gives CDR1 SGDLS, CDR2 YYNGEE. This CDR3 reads CASSVAHSSYEQYF. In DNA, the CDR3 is TGTGCCAGCAGCGTAGCACATAGCTCCTACGAGCAGTACTTC. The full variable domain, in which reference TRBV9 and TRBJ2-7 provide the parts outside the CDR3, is DSGVTQTPKHLITATGQRVTLRCSPRSGDLSVYWYQQSLDQGLQFLIQYYNGEERAKGNILERFSAQQFPDLHSELNLSSLELGDSALYFCASSVAHSSYEQYFGPGTRLTVT.

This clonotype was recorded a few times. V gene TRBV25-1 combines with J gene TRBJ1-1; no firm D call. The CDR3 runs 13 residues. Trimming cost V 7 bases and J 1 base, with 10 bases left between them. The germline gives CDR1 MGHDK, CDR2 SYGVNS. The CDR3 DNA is TGTGCCAGCAACGCCGCGGGGAACACTGAAGCTTTCTTT. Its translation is CASNAAGNTEAFF.

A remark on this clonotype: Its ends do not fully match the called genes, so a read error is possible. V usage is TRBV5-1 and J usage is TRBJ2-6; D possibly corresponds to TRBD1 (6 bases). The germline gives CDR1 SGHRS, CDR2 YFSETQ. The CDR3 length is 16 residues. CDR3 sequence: CASSSPGQSGANVLDF. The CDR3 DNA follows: TGCGCCAGCAGCTCACCCGGACAGTCTGGGGCCAACGTCCTGGATTTC.

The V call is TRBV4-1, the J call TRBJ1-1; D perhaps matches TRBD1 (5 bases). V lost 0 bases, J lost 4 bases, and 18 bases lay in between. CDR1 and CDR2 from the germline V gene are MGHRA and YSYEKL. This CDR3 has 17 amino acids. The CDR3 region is CASSQDRARGGGTEAFF. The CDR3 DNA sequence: TGCGCCAGCAGCCAAGATAGGGCCCGGGGCGGAGGCACTGAAGCTTTCTTT.

The CDR3 spells CATSGEVDTQYF. CDR3 nucleotide sequence: TGTGCCACCAGTGGCGAAGTAGACACGCAGTATTTT. The chain has TRBV24-1 and TRBJ2-3; D call uncertain. With 5 bases removed from V and 9 bases from J, the gap between germline ends came to 11 bases. This CDR3 has 12 amino acids. Per the germline V gene, CDR1 is KGHDR and CDR2 is SFDVKD.

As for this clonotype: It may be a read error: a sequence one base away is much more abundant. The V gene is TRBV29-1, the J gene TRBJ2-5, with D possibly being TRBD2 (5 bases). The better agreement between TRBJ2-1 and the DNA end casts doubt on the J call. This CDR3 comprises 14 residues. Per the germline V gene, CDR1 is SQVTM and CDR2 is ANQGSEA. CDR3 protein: CSVVYSGFQETQFF. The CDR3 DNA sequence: TGCAGCGTTGTTTATTCGGGGTTCCAAGAGACCCAGTTCTTC.